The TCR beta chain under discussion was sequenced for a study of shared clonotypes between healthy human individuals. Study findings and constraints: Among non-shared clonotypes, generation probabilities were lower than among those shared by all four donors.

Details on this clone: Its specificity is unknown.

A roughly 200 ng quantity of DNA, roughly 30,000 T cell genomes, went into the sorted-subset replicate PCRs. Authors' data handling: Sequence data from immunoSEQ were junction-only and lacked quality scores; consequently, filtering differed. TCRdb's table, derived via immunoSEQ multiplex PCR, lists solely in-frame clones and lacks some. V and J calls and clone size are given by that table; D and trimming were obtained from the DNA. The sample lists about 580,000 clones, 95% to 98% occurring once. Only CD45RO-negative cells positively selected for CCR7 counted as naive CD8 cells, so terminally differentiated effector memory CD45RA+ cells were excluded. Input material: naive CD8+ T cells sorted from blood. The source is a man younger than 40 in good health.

CDR3 loop: CASTLGVGDEQYF. DNA of the CDR3: TGTGCCAGCACCCTCGGCGTTGGGGACGAGCAGTACTTC. V gene TRBV28 combines with J gene TRBJ2-7, with D uncertain. The V end was cut by 7 bases, the J end by 5 bases, with 15 bases between. CDR1 MDHEN and CDR2 SYDVKM come from the germline V gene. The CDR3 spans 13 residues.